This entry is about one TCR beta chain. Its specificity is unknown. Researchers ran the PCR with 60 Vbeta and 13 Jbeta primers. Generated by immunoSEQ multiplex PCR, the TCRdb table keeps only in-frame clones and is missing some. The sample includes about 190,000 clones, more than 65% of them seen just once. CDR3 size: 15 residues. CDR1 and CDR2 (germline): MNHNS, SASEGT. The V gene end was trimmed by 6 bases and the J gene end by 4 bases; junction bases not matched to a gene: 10. The data belong to a study of cytomegalovirus exposure and HLA in healthy donors. Notes on the study in general: The likely origin of a cluster of highly shared sequence variants was a sequencing artifact. The study carried out a later analysis of TCR beta sequences. It associated some 18,000 of them with specific HLA alleles at a false discovery rate of 0.05. Some V segments, TRBV6-2 and TRBV6-3 among them, were indistinguishable and were therefore excluded.

The donors gave bone marrow, and they were healthy. Sample: PBMCs. This rearrangement joins TRBV6-1 to TRBJ2-7; 9 bases match TRBD1. The sequence derives from a woman in her 30s in good health and CMV-seropositive. DNA of the CDR3: TGTGCCAGCAGATTCCTTACAGGGGGCGGGTACGAGCAGTACTTC. It codes for CASRFLTGGGYEQYF.